This entry lists 5 T cell receptor beta chains sequenced from one sample in a study of glioma-infiltrating T cells. The iRepertoire nested amplicon-rescue multiplex PCR amplified TCR alpha and beta CDR3s from RNA. TCRdb processed the multiplex PCR reads anew with MiXCR; each CDR3 protein has one entry. This sample has about 89,000 distinct CDR3 sequences, with 20% to 25% found just once. Sequencing was carried out using glioma tissue, nonneoplastic brain tissue, or PBMCs (not recorded which). All receptors derive from a human donor with low-grade glioma or glioblastoma, undergoing nonglioma brain surgery, or in good health (not recorded which).

In this sample, this clonotype turned up many times. The chain couples TRBV5-4 to TRBJ2-7, with a tentative D call TRBD1 (6 bases). The CDR3 consists of 13 residues. The V end was cut by 0 bases, the J end by 6 bases, with 10 bases between. The germline V gene encodes CDR1 SGHNT and CDR2 YYREEE (reference sequence). This chain's CDR3 is CASSLGYRAEQYF. Here the CDR3 DNA reads TGTGCCAGCAGCTTGGGCTACAGGGCCGAGCAGTACTTC.

A note on this clonotype: Possible read error: a much larger clone is one base away. The CDR3 does not end in the conserved phenylalanine or tryptophan, so this is likely a read error. As DNA, the CDR3 is TGTGCCAGCAGTTCGACGGCTTATGGCTACACCCTC. This codes for CASSSTAYGYTL. V and J are TRBV12-3 or TRBV12-4 and TRBJ1-2; no definite D call. This CDR3 spans 12 amino acids. V lost 4 bases, J lost 5 bases, and 8 bases lay in between.

In its sample, this clonotype was seen many times. The CDR3 here is CASSRTVMSNQPQHF. In DNA form, the CDR3 reads TGTGCCAGCAGTCGGACAGTAATGAGCAATCAGCCCCAGCATTTT. The V gene is TRBV28, the J gene TRBJ1-5; perhaps TRBD1 as D (6 bases). Trimming left V 5 bases short and J 1 base short, with 12 bases between. The germline V gene has CDR1 MDHEN and CDR2 SYDVKM. This CDR3 comprises 15 residues.

This clonotype was observed a handful of times. The rearrangement uses TRBV6-5 and TRBJ2-5, with D possibly TRBD2 on 6 matching bases. Germline CDR1 MNHEY, CDR2 SVGAGI. Between the trimmed V and J ends, which lost 2 bases and 2 bases, there was a span of 18 bases. CDR3 length: 17 amino acids. Here the CDR3 reads CASSYSMTGTGQETQYF. Here the CDR3 DNA reads TGTGCCAGCAGTTACAGTATGACCGGGACTGGACAAGAGACCCAGTACTTC.

At least ten counts were recorded for this clonotype. The rearrangement links TRBV4-1 to TRBJ2-5; 11 nucleotides align to TRBD2. The CDR3 spans 15 residues. The germline CDR1 and CDR2 sequences are MGHRA and YSYEKL. The trim removed 4 bases at V and 1 base at J, leaving 2 bases unmatched. The CDR3 DNA reads as TGCGCCAGCAGCCGAACTAGCGGGAGCCAAGAGACCCAGTACTTC. The encoded protein is CASSRTSGSQETQYF.